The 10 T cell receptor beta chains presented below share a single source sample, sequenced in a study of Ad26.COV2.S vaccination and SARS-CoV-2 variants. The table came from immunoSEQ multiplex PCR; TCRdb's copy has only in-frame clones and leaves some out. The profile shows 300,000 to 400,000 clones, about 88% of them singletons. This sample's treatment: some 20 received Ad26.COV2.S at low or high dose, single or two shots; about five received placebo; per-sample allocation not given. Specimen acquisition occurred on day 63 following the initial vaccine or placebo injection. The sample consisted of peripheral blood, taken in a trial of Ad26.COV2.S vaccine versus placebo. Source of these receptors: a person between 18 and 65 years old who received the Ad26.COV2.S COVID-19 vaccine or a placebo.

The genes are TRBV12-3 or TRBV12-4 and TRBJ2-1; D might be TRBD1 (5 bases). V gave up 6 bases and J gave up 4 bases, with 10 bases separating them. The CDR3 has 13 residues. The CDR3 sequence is CASRMDTYNEQFF. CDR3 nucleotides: TGTGCCAGCAGGATGGACACATACAATGAGCAGTTCTTC.

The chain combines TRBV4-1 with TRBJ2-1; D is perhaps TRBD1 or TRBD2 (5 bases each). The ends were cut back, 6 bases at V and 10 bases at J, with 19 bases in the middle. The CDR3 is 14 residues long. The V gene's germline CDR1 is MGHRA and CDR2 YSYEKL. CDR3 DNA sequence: TGCGCCAGCAGTGGTGGCGAGGGGAAATTAGAGCAGTTCTTC. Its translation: CASSGGEGKLEQFF.

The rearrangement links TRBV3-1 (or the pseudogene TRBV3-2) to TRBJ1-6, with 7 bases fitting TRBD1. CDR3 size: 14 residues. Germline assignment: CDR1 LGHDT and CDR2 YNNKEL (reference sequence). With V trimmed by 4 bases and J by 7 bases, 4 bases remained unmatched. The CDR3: CASSPTGLNSPLHF. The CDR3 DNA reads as TGTGCCAGCAGCCCGACAGGGCTGAATTCACCCCTCCACTTT.

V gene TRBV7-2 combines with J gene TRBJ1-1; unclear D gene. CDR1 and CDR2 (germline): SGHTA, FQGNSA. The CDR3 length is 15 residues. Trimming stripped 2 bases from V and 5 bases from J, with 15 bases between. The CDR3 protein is CASSLMSETGTEAFF. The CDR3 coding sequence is TGTGCCAGCAGCTTAATGTCAGAAACGGGGACTGAAGCTTTCTTT.

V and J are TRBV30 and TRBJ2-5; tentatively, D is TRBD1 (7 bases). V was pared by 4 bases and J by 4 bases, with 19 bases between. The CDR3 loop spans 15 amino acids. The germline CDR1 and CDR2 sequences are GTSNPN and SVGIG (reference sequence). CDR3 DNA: TGTGCCTGGACCCGGAGACAGGGAGGAGGAGAGACCCAGTACTTC. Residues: CAWTRRQGGGETQYF.

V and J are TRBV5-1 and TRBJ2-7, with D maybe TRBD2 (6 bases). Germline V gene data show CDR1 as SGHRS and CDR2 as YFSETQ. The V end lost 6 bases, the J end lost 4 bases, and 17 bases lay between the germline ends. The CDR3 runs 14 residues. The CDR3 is CASNPGLGGYEQYF. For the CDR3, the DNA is TGCGCCAGCAATCCGGGTCTGGGGGGATACGAGCAGTACTTC.

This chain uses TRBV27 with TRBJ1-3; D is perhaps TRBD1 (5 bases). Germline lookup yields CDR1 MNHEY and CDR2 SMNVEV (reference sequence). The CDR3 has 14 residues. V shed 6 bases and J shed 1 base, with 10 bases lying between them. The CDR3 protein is CASRPRGSGNTIYF. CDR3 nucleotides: TGTGCCAGCAGGCCGCGGGGGTCTGGAAACACCATATATTTT.

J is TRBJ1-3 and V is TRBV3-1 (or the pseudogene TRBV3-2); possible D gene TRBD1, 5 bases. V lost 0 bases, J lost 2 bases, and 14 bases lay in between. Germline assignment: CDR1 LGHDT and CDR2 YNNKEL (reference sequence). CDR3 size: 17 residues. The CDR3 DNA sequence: TGTGCCAGCAGCCAAGAAACGGGGCGAAGTACTGGAAACACCATATATTTT. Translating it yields CASSQETGRSTGNTIYF.

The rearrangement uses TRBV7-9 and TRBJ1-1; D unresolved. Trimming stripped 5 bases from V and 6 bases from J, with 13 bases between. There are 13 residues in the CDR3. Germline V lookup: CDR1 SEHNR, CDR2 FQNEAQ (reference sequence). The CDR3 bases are TGTGCCAGCAGCCCGAGACTGGTTGCTGAAGCTTTCTTT. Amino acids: CASSPRLVAEAFF.

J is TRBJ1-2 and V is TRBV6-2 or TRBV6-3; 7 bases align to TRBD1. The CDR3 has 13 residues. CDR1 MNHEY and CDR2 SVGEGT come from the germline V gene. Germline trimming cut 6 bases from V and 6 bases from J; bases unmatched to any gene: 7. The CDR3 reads CASSNDRVNGYTF. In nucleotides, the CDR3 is TGTGCCAGCAGCAACGACAGGGTGAATGGCTACACCTTC.